This TCR beta chain was recovered during a study of T cells in Graves' hyperthyroidism and ophthalmopathy. The overall study: Before any treatment, at initial diagnosis, peripheral blood was collected.

The CDR3 consists of 16 residues. Trimming took 4 bases from V and 5 from J, leaving 19 bases between them. Germline V lookup: CDR1 KGHDR, CDR2 SFDVKD. Study conclusions and caveats: Most clonotypes expanded in thyroid above 0.001 were likewise present in blood.

About this clonotype itself: Its antigen remains unidentified.

Thyroid ultrasound and orbital computed tomography, with clinical symptoms and serum thyroxine and TRAb, informed diagnoses. TCR beta CDR3 region amplification was performed from RNA transcripts. The HTBI primer set drove a first-round RT-PCR of the TCR CDR3. TCRdb recomputed calls from the multiplex PCR reads with MiXCR, one row per CDR3 protein. The data contain tens of thousands of distinct CDR3 sequences, around half of them seen just once; the ten biggest clones take up approximately 6.2%. This sequence joins TRBV24-1 and TRBJ1-2; D unresolved. This clonotype was sampled from a woman aged 45-65 years with Graves' hyperthyroidism that later progressed to Graves' ophthalmopathy. The sequenced sample consisted of blood. CDR3 sequence reads: CATSDYERDAWYGYTF. CDR3 sequence (DNA): TGTGCCACCAGTGACTACGAGCGGGATGCATGGTATGGCTACACCTTC.